What follows describes a single T cell receptor (beta chain). The junction differs from germline at one of its ends, possibly a read error. Vbeta (60) and Jbeta (13) primers were used in the PCR. Sequencing used immunoSEQ multiplex PCR; TCRdb keeps in-frame clones, though not all of them. Found here are some 160,000 clones, less than 85% of them singletons; the top ten hold approximately 5.1%. Everyone who donated was a healthy bone marrow donor. The sample is drawn from a study of cytomegalovirus exposure and HLA in healthy donors. This CDR3 region has 14 residues. CDR1 GTSNPN and CDR2 SVGIG come from the germline V gene (reference sequence).

This chain uses TRBV30 with TRBJ2-7; the match to TRBD2 covers 7 bases. The sequence came from a man in his forties in good health and CMV-seronegative. The material sequenced was PBMCs. Written as DNA, the CDR3 is TGTGCCCGGAGAGGGGATGGGAGGGCCAACGAGCAGTACTTC. It yields the protein CARRGDGRANEQYF.